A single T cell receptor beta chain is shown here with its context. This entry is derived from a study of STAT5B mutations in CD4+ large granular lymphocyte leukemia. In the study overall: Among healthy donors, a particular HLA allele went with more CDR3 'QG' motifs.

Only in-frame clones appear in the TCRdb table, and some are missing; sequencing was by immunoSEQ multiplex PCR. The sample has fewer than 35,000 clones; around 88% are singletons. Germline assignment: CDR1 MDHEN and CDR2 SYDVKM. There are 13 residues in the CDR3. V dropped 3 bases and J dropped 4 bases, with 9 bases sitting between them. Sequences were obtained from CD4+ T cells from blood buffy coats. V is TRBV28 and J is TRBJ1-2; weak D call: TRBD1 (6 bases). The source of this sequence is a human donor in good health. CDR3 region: CASSFDRSYGYTF. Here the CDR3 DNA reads TGTGCCAGCAGTTTTGACAGGAGCTATGGCTACACCTTC.